Listed below are T cell receptor beta chains from one sample, sequenced in a study of shared clonotypes between healthy human individuals. Profiling relied on immunoSEQ multiplex PCR, and the TCRdb table lists in-frame clones only, not all of them. Here the sample spans 300,000 to 350,000 clones, around four fifths being singletons. The source material was memory CD4+ T cells sorted from blood. The receptors stem from a man aged 30 to 45 in good health. Both conserved end residues are part of each CDR3. Each record gives: V gene, clone size, CDR3 length, J gene, D gene, CDR3 protein, CDR3 DNA. The D gene is left open where the match is weak. Clone size is given for some rows only: seen once, a few or many times, or a class if the clone is expanded.

v_gene: TRBV30
abundance: few
len: 17
j_gene: TRBJ1-5
d_gene: -
CDR3aa: CAWSVISGGISNQPQHF
CDR3nt: TGTGCCTGGAGTGTCATTAGCGGGGGGATTAGCAATCAGCCCCAGCATTTT

v_gene: TRBV28
abundance: -
len: 14
j_gene: TRBJ1-1
d_gene: -
CDR3aa: CASSFRGMGTEAFF
CDR3nt: TGTGCCAGCAGTTTTAGGGGTATGGGCACTGAAGCTTTCTTT

v_gene: TRBV21-1
abundance: -
len: 16
j_gene: TRBJ1-1
d_gene: -
CDR3aa: CASSKIHPRRGREAFF
CDR3nt: TGTGCCAGCAGCAAAATCCATCCTAGGAGGGGCCGAGAAGCTTTCTTT

v_gene: TRBV2
abundance: -
len: 13
j_gene: TRBJ1-1
d_gene: TRBD1
CDR3aa: CASTQGAGTEAFF
CDR3nt: TGTGCCAGCACTCAGGGGGCTGGGACTGAAGCTTTCTTT

v_gene: TRBV9
abundance: -
len: 15
j_gene: TRBJ1-2
d_gene: TRBD1
CDR3aa: CASSPRDRANYGYTF
CDR3nt: TGTGCCAGCAGCCCCCGGGACAGAGCTAACTATGGCTACACCTTC

v_gene: TRBV2
abundance: -
len: 15
j_gene: TRBJ2-1
d_gene: TRBD2
CDR3aa: CAVPGLAGARNEQFF
CDR3nt: TGTGCCGTGCCGGGACTAGCGGGAGCTAGGAATGAGCAGTTCTTC

v_gene: TRBV7-9
abundance: -
len: 15
j_gene: TRBJ2-3
d_gene: -
CDR3aa: CASTPGAFITDTQYF
CDR3nt: TGTGCCAGCACCCCTGGCGCCTTCATCACAGATACGCAGTATTTT

v_gene: TRBV7-9
abundance: -
len: 15
j_gene: TRBJ1-4
d_gene: TRBD1
CDR3aa: CASSPPGQGYEKLFF
CDR3nt: TGTGCCAGCAGCCCCCCGGGACAGGGGTATGAAAAACTGTTTTTT

v_gene: TRBV7-9
abundance: -
len: 18
j_gene: TRBJ2-1
d_gene: TRBD2
CDR3aa: CASSRGLAGSFSYNEQFF
CDR3nt: TGTGCCAGCAGCCGCGGGCTAGCGGGATCATTTTCCTACAATGAGCAGTTCTTC

v_gene: TRBV29-1
abundance: -
len: 13
j_gene: TRBJ1-1
d_gene: -
CDR3aa: CSVVRQDGTEAFF
CDR3nt: TGCAGCGTCGTCCGACAGGACGGGACTGAAGCTTTCTTT

v_gene: TRBV5-6
abundance: -
len: 12
j_gene: TRBJ2-7
d_gene: -
CDR3aa: CASSFFAYEQYF
CDR3nt: TGTGCCAGCAGCTTTTTCGCTTACGAGCAGTACTTC

v_gene: TRBV7-3
abundance: once
len: 14
j_gene: TRBJ2-3
d_gene: -
CDR3aa: CASSSAGLADTQYF
CDR3nt: TGTGCCAGCAGCTCGGCGGGACTGGCAGATACGCAGTATTTT

v_gene: TRBV11-1
abundance: few
len: 15
j_gene: TRBJ2-2
d_gene: TRBD1
CDR3aa: CASRRGGAGTGELFF
CDR3nt: TGTGCCAGCAGGCGAGGGGGCGCCGGCACCGGGGAGCTGTTTTTT

v_gene: TRBV6-1
abundance: -
len: 14
j_gene: TRBJ2-7
d_gene: -
CDR3aa: CASHPGSISYEQYF
CDR3nt: TGTGCCAGTCACCCGGGCTCTATTTCCTACGAGCAGTACTTC

v_gene: TRBV13
abundance: -
len: 13
j_gene: TRBJ2-3
d_gene: TRBD2
CDR3aa: CASSLREGDTQYF
CDR3nt: TGTGCCAGCAGCTTAAGGGAGGGGGATACGCAGTATTTT

v_gene: TRBV27
abundance: -
len: 16
j_gene: TRBJ1-2
d_gene: -
CDR3aa: CASSLRGGSNNYGYTF
CDR3nt: TGTGCCAGCAGTTTGAGGGGGGGCTCAAATAACTATGGCTACACCTTC

v_gene: TRBV25-1
abundance: once
len: 15
j_gene: TRBJ1-1
d_gene: TRBD1
CDR3aa: CASSDTTGGVTEAFF
CDR3nt: TGTGCCAGCAGTGACACTACAGGGGGCGTCACTGAAGCTTTCTTT

v_gene: TRBV11-2
abundance: -
len: 16
j_gene: TRBJ2-1
d_gene: TRBD2
CDR3aa: CASSSKKAGGLNEQFF
CDR3nt: TGTGCCAGCAGCTCGAAGAAAGCGGGAGGGCTCAATGAGCAGTTCTTC

v_gene: TRBV28
abundance: -
len: 14
j_gene: TRBJ1-1
d_gene: -
CDR3aa: CASSFSGDNTEAFF
CDR3nt: TGTGCCAGCAGTTTTTCAGGGGATAACACTGAAGCTTTCTTT

v_gene: TRBV27
abundance: -
len: 13
j_gene: TRBJ2-7
d_gene: -
CDR3aa: CASSLLRDGEQYF
CDR3nt: TGTGCCAGCAGTTTACTCCGGGACGGCGAGCAGTACTTC

v_gene: TRBV6-5
abundance: -
len: 15
j_gene: TRBJ2-7
d_gene: -
CDR3aa: CASSYSFDGTGEQYF
CDR3nt: TGTGCCAGCAGTTACTCGTTTGATGGGACGGGCGAGCAGTACTTC

v_gene: TRBV6-1
abundance: few
len: 17
j_gene: TRBJ1-5
d_gene: -
CDR3aa: CASSDRSASYSNQPQHF
CDR3nt: TGTGCCAGCAGTGATCGGAGTGCATCCTATAGCAATCAGCCCCAGCATTTT

v_gene: TRBV5-4
abundance: few
len: 17
j_gene: TRBJ2-7
d_gene: TRBD2
CDR3aa: CASSLGLAGGKSYEQYF
CDR3nt: TGTGCCAGCAGCTTGGGACTAGCGGGAGGGAAATCCTACGAGCAGTACTTC

v_gene: TRBV5-6
abundance: -
len: 14
j_gene: TRBJ1-1
d_gene: -
CDR3aa: CASGRQMLNTEAFF
CDR3nt: TGTGCCAGCGGCCGACAGATGCTGAACACTGAAGCTTTCTTT

v_gene: TRBV28
abundance: many
len: 11
j_gene: TRBJ1-1
d_gene: -
CDR3aa: CVTEGNTEAFF
CDR3nt: TGTGTGACGGAAGGGAACACTGAAGCTTTCTTT

v_gene: TRBV5-1
abundance: -
len: 15
j_gene: TRBJ1-4
d_gene: -
CDR3aa: CASSEGTTRNEKLFF
CDR3nt: TGCGCCAGCAGCGAGGGGACAACCCGTAATGAAAAACTGTTTTTT

v_gene: TRBV5-1
abundance: -
len: 13
j_gene: TRBJ2-1
d_gene: -
CDR3aa: CASSLPGPGEQFF
CDR3nt: TGCGCCAGCAGCTTGCCCGGGCCCGGTGAGCAGTTCTTC

v_gene: TRBV11-2
abundance: -
len: 15
j_gene: TRBJ2-6
d_gene: -
CDR3aa: CASSLEAAGANVLTF
CDR3nt: TGTGCCAGCAGCTTAGAGGCAGCTGGGGCCAACGTCCTGACTTTC

v_gene: TRBV2
abundance: -
len: 13
j_gene: TRBJ2-3
d_gene: -
CDR3aa: CASLGAVTDTQYF
CDR3nt: TGTGCCAGCCTGGGTGCAGTAACAGATACGCAGTATTTT

v_gene: TRBV10-2
abundance: few
len: 12
j_gene: TRBJ2-5
d_gene: -
CDR3aa: CASRVGQETQYF
CDR3nt: TGCGCCAGCAGGGTAGGACAAGAGACCCAGTACTTC

v_gene: TRBV6-1
abundance: -
len: 14
j_gene: TRBJ1-5
d_gene: -
CDR3aa: CASSETSRVKPQHF
CDR3nt: TGTGCCAGCAGTGAGACTTCTCGAGTGAAGCCCCAGCATTTT

v_gene: TRBV5-1
abundance: -
len: 16
j_gene: TRBJ2-5
d_gene: TRBD1
CDR3aa: CASSSGDRGSRETQYF
CDR3nt: TGCGCCAGCAGCTCAGGGGACAGGGGTTCCCGGGAGACCCAGTACTTC

v_gene: TRBV5-8
abundance: -
len: 14
j_gene: TRBJ2-6
d_gene: -
CDR3aa: CASSFFSGANVLTF
CDR3nt: TGTGCCAGCAGCTTTTTCTCTGGGGCCAACGTCCTGACTTTC

v_gene: TRBV27
abundance: -
len: 13
j_gene: TRBJ2-1
d_gene: -
CDR3aa: CASSFLTNNEQFF
CDR3nt: TGTGCCAGCAGTTTCTTGACAAACAATGAGCAGTTCTTC

v_gene: TRBV29-1
abundance: -
len: 13
j_gene: TRBJ1-1
d_gene: -
CDR3aa: CSVTLAPYTEAFF
CDR3nt: TGCAGCGTGACTTTGGCCCCGTACACTGAAGCTTTCTTT

v_gene: TRBV6-6
abundance: -
len: 14
j_gene: TRBJ2-3
d_gene: -
CDR3aa: CASSPRGGTDTQYF
CDR3nt: TGTGCCAGCAGTCCACGGGGCGGCACAGATACGCAGTATTTT

v_gene: TRBV21-1
abundance: -
len: 15
j_gene: TRBJ2-1
d_gene: -
CDR3aa: CASSKEGGQVNEQFF
CDR3nt: TGTGCCAGCAGCAAAGAGGGGGGGCAAGTCAATGAGCAGTTCTTC

v_gene: TRBV11-2
abundance: -
len: 14
j_gene: TRBJ2-3
d_gene: -
CDR3aa: CASSLSGGTDTQYF
CDR3nt: TGTGCCAGCAGCTTATCGGGAGGCACAGATACGCAGTATTTT

v_gene: TRBV6-5
abundance: -
len: 11
j_gene: TRBJ2-5
d_gene: -
CDR3aa: CASSYLETQYF
CDR3nt: TGTGCCAGCAGTTACTTAGAGACCCAGTACTTC

v_gene: TRBV5-1
abundance: -
len: 13
j_gene: TRBJ1-4
d_gene: -
CDR3aa: CASSSQGNEKLFF
CDR3nt: TGCGCCAGCAGCTCACAGGGTAATGAAAAACTGTTTTTT

v_gene: TRBV2
abundance: -
len: 14
j_gene: TRBJ2-7
d_gene: -
CDR3aa: CASSEVRASYEQYF
CDR3nt: TGTGCCAGCAGTGAAGTACGGGCCAGCTACGAGCAGTACTTC

v_gene: TRBV29-1
abundance: -
len: 14
j_gene: TRBJ2-5
d_gene: -
CDR3aa: CSAITGLVTGTQYF
CDR3nt: TGCAGCGCCATCACCGGTCTAGTAACGGGGACCCAGTACTTC

v_gene: TRBV6-6
abundance: -
len: 15
j_gene: TRBJ2-3
d_gene: -
CDR3aa: CASSYSPTGTDTQYF
CDR3nt: TGTGCCAGCAGTTACTCCCCGACGGGCACAGATACGCAGTATTTT

v_gene: TRBV6-5
abundance: -
len: 13
j_gene: TRBJ2-4
d_gene: TRBD2
CDR3aa: CASSGLVENIQYF
CDR3nt: TGTGCCAGCAGTGGACTAGTTGAGAACATTCAGTACTTC

v_gene: TRBV30
abundance: many
len: 15
j_gene: TRBJ2-1
d_gene: -
CDR3aa: CAGGSGLLRANEQFF
CDR3nt: TGTGCCGGGGGGTCCGGGCTCCTCAGGGCAAATGAGCAGTTCTTC

v_gene: TRBV28
abundance: once
len: 15
j_gene: TRBJ2-1
d_gene: TRBD1
CDR3aa: CASSSSGTGGNEQFF
CDR3nt: TGTGCCAGCAGTTCCTCCGGGACAGGGGGGAATGAGCAGTTCTTC

v_gene: TRBV7-2
abundance: -
len: 15
j_gene: TRBJ1-1
d_gene: TRBD1
CDR3aa: CASSSQGASQTEAFF
CDR3nt: TGTGCCAGCAGCTCACAGGGGGCATCACAAACTGAAGCTTTCTTT

v_gene: TRBV13
abundance: once
len: 15
j_gene: TRBJ2-2
d_gene: -
CDR3aa: CASSPAFANTGELFF
CDR3nt: TGTGCCAGCAGTCCAGCCTTCGCGAACACCGGGGAGCTGTTTTTT

v_gene: TRBV15
abundance: -
len: 14
j_gene: TRBJ2-2
d_gene: -
CDR3aa: CATSRDRFTGELFF
CDR3nt: TGTGCCACCAGCAGAGATCGGTTTACCGGGGAGCTGTTTTTT

v_gene: TRBV7-9
abundance: -
len: 12
j_gene: TRBJ2-3
d_gene: -
CDR3aa: CASSLDTDTQYF
CDR3nt: TGTGCCAGCAGCCTCGACACAGATACGCAGTATTTT